The clone carrying this T cell receptor (beta chain) was observed many times. The diagnosis was founded upon clinical symptoms, serum thyroxine, TRAb, thyroid ultrasound and orbital computed tomography. Looked up from germline, CDR1 is MNHNS and CDR2 is SASEGT. The CDR3 length is 15 residues. Losses at the gene ends were 4 bases for V and 8 bases for J; bases not matched to a gene: 12. This specimen comes from a study of Graves' ophthalmopathy and Graves' hyperthyroidism. Amplification of TCR beta CDR3 regions used RNA transcripts. The library came from an HTBI-primed first-round RT-PCR and a second-round multiplex PCR. TCRdb re-analysed the multiplex PCR reads in MiXCR, keeping a single row per CDR3 protein. The sample records over 200,000 distinct CDR3 sequences, roughly 29% being singletons.

The V gene is TRBV6-1, the J gene TRBJ1-2; 8 nucleotides agree with TRBD1. This clonotype originated in a man aged 45-65 years with Graves' ophthalmopathy. Sequencing was carried out using peripheral blood. The DNA for the CDR3 is TGTGCCAGCAGTGCTCTTCTTGGACAGGGAGAGGGCTACACCTTC. As protein: CASSALLGQGEGYTF.